This T cell receptor (beta chain) was observed in a study of T-cell reconstitution after alpha-beta-depleted transplantation in children. The study, taken as a whole, reports: The high TCRbeta diversity at day 60 in some patients came from surviving recipient T cells and thymic progenitors. The origin of alpha-beta T cells about two months after transplant was reportedly several hundred expanded graft clones. Newly made T cells mostly supplied T-cell counts and diversity one year after transplant.

Researchers prepared the TCRbeta library using unique molecular identifiers, the study reports. TCRdb re-called the PCR reads through MiXCR, storing one row per CDR3 protein. The data hold some 600,000 distinct CDR3 sequences, with 13% observed a single time. This clonotype was observed a handful of times. Its specificity is unknown. CDR3 length: 13 amino acids. The germline gives CDR1 LNHNV, CDR2 YYDKDF (reference sequence). Trimming shortened V by 5 bases and J by 3 bases, and 8 bases separated the two germline ends. The sequence came from a male patient aged 10 to 17 who had a stem cell transplant for acute myeloid leukemia, so the T cells may come from the graft donor. The sample in question was PBMCs, mostly from graft donor cells, obtained 360 days after TCRalphabeta/CD19-depleted stem cell transplant. The chain is built from TRBV15 and TRBJ2-1; D possibly corresponds to TRBD2 (6 bases). The CDR3 coding sequence is TGTGCCACCAGCCACGGGGGCTACAATGAGCAGTTCTTC. This encodes CATSHGGYNEQFF.